This TCR beta chain was recovered during a study of T cells in localized non-small cell lung cancer. Regarding the study as a whole: Measurement of T cell clonality placed uninvolved adjacent lung highest, above the level in tumor. In adjacent lung appeared a median around 57 of the top 100 tumor clones. Longer overall survival was seen with higher T cell density measured in blood. Owing to sequencing of a solitary tumor region, heterogeneity cannot be discounted.

The length of the CDR3 is 18 residues. With 3 bases clipped from V and 6 bases from J, the junction kept 11 bases outside the gene matches. Germline loops: CDR1 KGHSH, CDR2 LQKENI. This clone was picked up a small number of times. Its specificity is unknown. Assay: immunoSEQ multiplex PCR; the TCRdb copy retains only in-frame clones and omits some. The sample lists 40,000 or so clones, around 81% occurring once. The V gene is TRBV18, the J gene TRBJ2-1, with TRBD2 matching 13 bases. The receptor's source is a male donor aged 60 or older with stage II lung adenocarcinoma. The specimen was peripheral blood mononuclear cells, collected before any cancer treatment. DNA of the CDR3: TGTGCCAGCTCACCCGGGACTAGCGGGACGAGGAGGGGCAATGAGCAGTTCTTC. It yields the protein CASSPGTSGTRRGNEQFF.